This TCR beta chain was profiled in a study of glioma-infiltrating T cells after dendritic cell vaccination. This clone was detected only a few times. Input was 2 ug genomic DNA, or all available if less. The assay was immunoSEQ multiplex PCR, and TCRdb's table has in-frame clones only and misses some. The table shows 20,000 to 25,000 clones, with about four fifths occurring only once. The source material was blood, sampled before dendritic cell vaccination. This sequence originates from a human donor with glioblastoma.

This CDR3 reads CASSPADRGLLWETQYF. Here the CDR3 DNA reads TGTGCCAGCTCACCAGCCGACAGGGGGCTATTGTGGGAGACCCAGTACTTC. This chain joins TRBV18 and TRBJ2-5, with TRBD1 matching 10 bases. This CDR3 contains 17 residues. Looked up from germline, CDR1 is KGHSH and CDR2 is LQKENI. The trim removed 2 bases at V and 5 bases at J, leaving 11 bases unmatched.